This paragraph covers one T cell receptor beta chain sequence. The target antigen is unknown. The libraries were made with immunoSEQ v3. Clones were read by immunoSEQ multiplex PCR, and TCRdb kept only the in-frame ones, dropping some. The sample consists of tens of thousands of clones, around 70% of them appearing once. The sample originates from a study of TIL therapy for anti-PD-1-resistant metastatic lung cancer. The overall study: Patients then received nivolumab; progressors got lymphodepletion, TIL and IL-2.

General observations from the study: The cohort had more treatment-naive, never-smoker and oncogene-addicted patients than typical.

The trim removed 4 bases at V and 7 bases at J, leaving 11 bases unmatched. The CDR3 length is 16 residues. CDR1 and CDR2 from the germline V gene are SGDLS and YYNGEE. Time point given: pre-treatment sample, taken before nivolumab and TIL therapy. The V gene is TRBV9, the J gene TRBJ2-1; 10 bases are shared with TRBD2. The sequencing used blood, collected at baseline. The receptor's source is a person between 25 and 80 years old with non-small cell lung cancer. The DNA of the CDR3 is TGTGCCAGCAGCCCCCTTGGTAGCGGGGGGTTTAATGAGCAGTTCTTC. Its protein is CASSPLGSGGFNEQFF.